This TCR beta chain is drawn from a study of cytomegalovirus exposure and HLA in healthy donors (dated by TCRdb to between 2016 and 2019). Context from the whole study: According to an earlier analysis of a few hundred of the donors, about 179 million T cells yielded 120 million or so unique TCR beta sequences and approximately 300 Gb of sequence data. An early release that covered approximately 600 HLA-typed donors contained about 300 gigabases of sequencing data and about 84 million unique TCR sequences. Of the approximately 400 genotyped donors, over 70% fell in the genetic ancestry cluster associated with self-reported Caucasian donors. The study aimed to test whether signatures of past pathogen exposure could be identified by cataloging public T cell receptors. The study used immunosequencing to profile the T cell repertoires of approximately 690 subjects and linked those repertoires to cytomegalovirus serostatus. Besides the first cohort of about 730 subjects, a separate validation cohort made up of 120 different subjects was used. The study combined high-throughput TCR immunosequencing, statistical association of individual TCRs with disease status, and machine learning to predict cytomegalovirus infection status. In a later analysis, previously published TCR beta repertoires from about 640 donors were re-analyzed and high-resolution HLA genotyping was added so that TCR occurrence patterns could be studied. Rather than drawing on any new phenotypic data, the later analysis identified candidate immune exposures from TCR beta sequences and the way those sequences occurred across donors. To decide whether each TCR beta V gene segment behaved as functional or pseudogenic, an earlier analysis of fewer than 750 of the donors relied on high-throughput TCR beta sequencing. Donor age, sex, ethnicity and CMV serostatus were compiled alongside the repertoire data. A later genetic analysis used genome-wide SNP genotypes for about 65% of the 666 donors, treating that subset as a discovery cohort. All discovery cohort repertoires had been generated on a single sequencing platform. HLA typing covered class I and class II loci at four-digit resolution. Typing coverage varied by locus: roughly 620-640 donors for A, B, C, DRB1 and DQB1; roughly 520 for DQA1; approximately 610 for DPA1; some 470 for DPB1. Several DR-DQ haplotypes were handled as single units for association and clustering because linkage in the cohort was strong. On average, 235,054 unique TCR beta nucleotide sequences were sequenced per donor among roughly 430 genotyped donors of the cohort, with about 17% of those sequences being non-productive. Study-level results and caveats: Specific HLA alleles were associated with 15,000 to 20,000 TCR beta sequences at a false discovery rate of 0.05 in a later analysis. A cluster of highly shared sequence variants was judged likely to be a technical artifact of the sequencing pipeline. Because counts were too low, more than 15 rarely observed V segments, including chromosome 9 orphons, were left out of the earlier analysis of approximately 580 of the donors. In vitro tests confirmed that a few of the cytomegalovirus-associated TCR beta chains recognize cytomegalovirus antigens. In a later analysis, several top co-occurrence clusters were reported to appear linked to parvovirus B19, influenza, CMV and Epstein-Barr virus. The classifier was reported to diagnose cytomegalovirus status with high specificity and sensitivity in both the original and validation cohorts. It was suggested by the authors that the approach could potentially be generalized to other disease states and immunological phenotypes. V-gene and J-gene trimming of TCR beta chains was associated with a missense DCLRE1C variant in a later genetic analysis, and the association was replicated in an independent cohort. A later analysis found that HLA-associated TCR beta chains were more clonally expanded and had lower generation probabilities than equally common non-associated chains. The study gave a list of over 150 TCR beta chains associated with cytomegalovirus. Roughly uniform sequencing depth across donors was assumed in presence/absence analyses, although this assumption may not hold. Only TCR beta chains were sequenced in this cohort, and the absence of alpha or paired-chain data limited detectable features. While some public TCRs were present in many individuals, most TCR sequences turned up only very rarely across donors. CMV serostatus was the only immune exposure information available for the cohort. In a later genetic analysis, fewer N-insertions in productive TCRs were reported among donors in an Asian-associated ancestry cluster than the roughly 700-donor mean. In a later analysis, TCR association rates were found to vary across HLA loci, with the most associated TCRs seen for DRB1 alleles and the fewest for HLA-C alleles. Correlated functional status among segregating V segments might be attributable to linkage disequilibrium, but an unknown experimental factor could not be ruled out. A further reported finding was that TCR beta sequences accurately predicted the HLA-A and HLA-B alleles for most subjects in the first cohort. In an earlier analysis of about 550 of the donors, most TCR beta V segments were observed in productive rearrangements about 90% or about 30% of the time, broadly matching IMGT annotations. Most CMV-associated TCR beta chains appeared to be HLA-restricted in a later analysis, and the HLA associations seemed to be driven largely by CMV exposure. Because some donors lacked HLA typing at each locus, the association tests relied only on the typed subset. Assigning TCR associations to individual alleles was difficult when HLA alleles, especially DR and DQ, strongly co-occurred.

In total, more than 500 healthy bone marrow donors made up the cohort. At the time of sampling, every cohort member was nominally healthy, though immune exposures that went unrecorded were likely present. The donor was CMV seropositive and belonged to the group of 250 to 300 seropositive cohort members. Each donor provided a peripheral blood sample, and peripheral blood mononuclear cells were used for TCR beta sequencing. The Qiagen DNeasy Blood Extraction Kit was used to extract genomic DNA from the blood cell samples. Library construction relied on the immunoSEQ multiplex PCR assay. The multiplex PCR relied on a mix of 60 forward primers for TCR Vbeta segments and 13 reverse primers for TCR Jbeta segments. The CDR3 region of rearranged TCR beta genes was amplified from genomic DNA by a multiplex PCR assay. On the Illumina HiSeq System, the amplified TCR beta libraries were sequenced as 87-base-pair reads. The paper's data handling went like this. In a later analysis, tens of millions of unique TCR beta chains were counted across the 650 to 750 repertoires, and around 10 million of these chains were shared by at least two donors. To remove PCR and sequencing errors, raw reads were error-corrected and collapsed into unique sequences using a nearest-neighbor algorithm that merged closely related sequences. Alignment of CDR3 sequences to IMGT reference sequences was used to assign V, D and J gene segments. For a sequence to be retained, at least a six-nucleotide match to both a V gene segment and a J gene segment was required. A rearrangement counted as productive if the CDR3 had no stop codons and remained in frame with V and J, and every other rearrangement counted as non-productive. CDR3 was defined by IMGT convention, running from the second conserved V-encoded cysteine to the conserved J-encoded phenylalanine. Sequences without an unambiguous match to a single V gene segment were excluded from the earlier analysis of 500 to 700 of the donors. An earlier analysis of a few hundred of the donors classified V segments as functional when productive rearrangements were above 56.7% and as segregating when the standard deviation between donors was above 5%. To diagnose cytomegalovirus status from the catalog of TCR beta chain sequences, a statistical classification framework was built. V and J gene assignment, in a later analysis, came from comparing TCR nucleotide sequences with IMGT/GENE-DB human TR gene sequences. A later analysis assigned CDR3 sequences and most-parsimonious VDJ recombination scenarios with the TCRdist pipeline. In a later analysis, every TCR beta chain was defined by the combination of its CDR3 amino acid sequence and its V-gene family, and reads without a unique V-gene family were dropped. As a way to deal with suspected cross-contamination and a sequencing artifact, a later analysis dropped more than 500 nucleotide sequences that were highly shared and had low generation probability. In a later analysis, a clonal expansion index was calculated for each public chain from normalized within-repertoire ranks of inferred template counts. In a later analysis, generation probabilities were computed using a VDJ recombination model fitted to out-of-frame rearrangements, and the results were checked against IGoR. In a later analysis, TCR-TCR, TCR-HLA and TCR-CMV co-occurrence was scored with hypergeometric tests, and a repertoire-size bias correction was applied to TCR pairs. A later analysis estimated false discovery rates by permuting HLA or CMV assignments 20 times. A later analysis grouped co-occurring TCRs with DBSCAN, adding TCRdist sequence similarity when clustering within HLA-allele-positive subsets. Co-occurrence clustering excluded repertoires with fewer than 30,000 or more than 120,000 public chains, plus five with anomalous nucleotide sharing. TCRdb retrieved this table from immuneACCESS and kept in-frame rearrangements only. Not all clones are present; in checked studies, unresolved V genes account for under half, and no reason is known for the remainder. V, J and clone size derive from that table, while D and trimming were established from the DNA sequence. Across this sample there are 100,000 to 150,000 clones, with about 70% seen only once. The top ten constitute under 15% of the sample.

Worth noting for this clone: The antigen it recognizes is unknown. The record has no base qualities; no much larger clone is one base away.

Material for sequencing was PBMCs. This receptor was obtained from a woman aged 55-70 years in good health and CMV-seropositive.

CDR3 protein: CASNRVEAFSYEQYF. The sequenced DNA: TGTGCCAGCAATAGAGTAGAGGCTTTCTCCTACGAGCAGTACTTC. The rearranged segments are TRBV6-1 and TRBJ2-7; the D segment cannot be called with confidence. The CDR3 contains 15 residues, cysteine and phenylalanine counted. The only DNA kept is the CDR3, 45 bases in frame from the first base. CDR1 and CDR2, per the germline V gene, are MNHNS and SASEGT. Trimming at the junction amounts to 7 bases on V and 0 bases on J, and the germline ends lie 16 bases apart.